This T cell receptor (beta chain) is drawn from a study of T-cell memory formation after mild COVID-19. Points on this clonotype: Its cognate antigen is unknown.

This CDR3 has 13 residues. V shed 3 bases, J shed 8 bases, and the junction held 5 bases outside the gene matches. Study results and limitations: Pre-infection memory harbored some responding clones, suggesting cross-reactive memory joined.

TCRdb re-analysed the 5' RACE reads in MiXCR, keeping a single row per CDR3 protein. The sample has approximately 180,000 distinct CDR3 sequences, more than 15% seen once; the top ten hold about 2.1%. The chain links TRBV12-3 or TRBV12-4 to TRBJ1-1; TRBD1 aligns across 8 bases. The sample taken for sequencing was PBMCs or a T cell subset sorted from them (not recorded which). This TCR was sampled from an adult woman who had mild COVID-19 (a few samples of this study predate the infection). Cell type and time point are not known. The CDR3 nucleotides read TGTGCCAGCAGTTTGGGACAGGCCTTGGAAGCTTTCTTT. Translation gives CASSLGQALEAFF.